These 19 T cell receptor beta chains originate from one sample sequenced in a study of regulatory T cells in long-lasting Graves disease. According to the study, TCR beta libraries were built with iRepertoire HTBI primers and CDR3-region Arm-PCR. MiXCR, applied by TCRdb to the multiplex PCR reads, yields one record per CDR3 protein. The data show roughly 560,000 distinct CDR3 sequences, about 16% seen once. The time point denotes: newly diagnosed GD, antithyroid drugs for less than 3 months. There was RNA extracted from PBMCs, and the TCR library was made from it. This sample was also put to use in a study of T cells in Graves' hyperthyroidism and ophthalmopathy.

The starting material was peripheral blood mononuclear cells (PBMCs), obtained at new diagnosis, from a patient treated with antithyroid drugs. These receptors all stem from a woman between 40 and 65 years old with Graves disease.

This clonotype has a count of ten or more. V is TRBV5-1 and J is TRBJ2-7; D is uncertain. The CDR3 totals 14 residues. Germline lookup yields CDR1 SGHRS and CDR2 YFSETQ. V was pared by 3 bases and J by 8 bases, with 18 bases between. The CDR3 spells CASSSYGGQNQQYF. The DNA of the CDR3 is TGCGCCAGCAGCTCTTACGGTGGTCAGAACCAGCAGTACTTC.

This clonotype has more than one count but fewer than ten. This chain uses TRBV2 with TRBJ1-1; possibly TRBD1 for D (5 bases). CDR1 is SNHLY and CDR2 is FYNNEI in the germline V gene. Trimming cost V 7 bases and J 1 base, with 10 bases left between them. This CDR3 has 13 residues. As DNA, the CDR3 is TGTGCCAGCATGGACATTGAGAACACTGAAGCTTTCTTT. It translates to CASMDIENTEAFF.

In its sample, this clonotype was seen a few times. The chain carries TRBV15 and TRBJ1-6, with unresolved D. This CDR3 spans 13 amino acids. CDR1 is LNHNV, CDR2 YYDKDF, per germline (reference sequence). Trimming left V 0 bases short and J 7 bases short, with 4 bases between. The CDR3 sequence is CATSREANSPLHF. The DNA for the CDR3 is TGTGCCACCAGCAGAGAGGCGAATTCACCCCTCCACTTT.

This clonotype occurred many times. The chain couples TRBV11-2 to TRBJ1-1; TRBD1 is a possible D gene (5 bases). Germline assignment: CDR1 SGHAT and CDR2 FQNNGV. The CDR3 has 13 amino acids. V lost 1 base to trimming and J lost 5 bases, with 8 bases between them. As DNA, the CDR3 is TGTGCCAGCAGCTTAGTCAAGGGGACTGAAGCTTTCTTT. Its protein product is CASSLVKGTEAFF.

The chain is built from TRBV28 and TRBJ2-2; D unclear. Trimming took 1 base from V and 4 from J, leaving 10 bases between them. Germline V gene lookup returns CDR1 MDHEN and CDR2 SYDVKM. The CDR3 sequence is 15 residues long. This CDR3 is CASSLYPIGTGELFF. The CDR3 DNA reads TGTGCCAGCAGTTTATACCCTATCGGCACCGGGGAGCTGTTTTTT.

This clonotype was seen a handful of times. V usage is TRBV9 and J usage is TRBJ2-7; D perhaps matches TRBD1 (5 bases). Germline CDR1 is SGDLS and CDR2 is YYNGEE. Deletions cut 4 bases from V and 0 bases from J, with 14 bases between. The CDR3 is made up of 15 amino acids. CDR3 nucleotide sequence: TGTGCCAGCAGCCCGGCACAGGCGGCCTCCTACGAGCAGTACTTC. Protein: CASSPAQAASYEQYF.

The chain carries TRBV7-9 and TRBJ2-1; D uncertain. The last part of the DNA fits TRBJ2-5 better; the J call may be wrong. The CDR3 sequence is 13 residues long. CDR1 and CDR2 from the germline V gene are SEHNR and FQNEAQ (reference sequence). CDR3 sequence: CASSLGQGRAQYF. In DNA form, the CDR3 reads TGTGCCAGCAGCTTAGGACAAGGTCGAGCCCAGTACTTC.

This clonotype showed up many times. The chain links TRBV7-9 to TRBJ1-2; D is unresolved. CDR1 and CDR2 (germline): SEHNR, FQNEAQ (reference sequence). The CDR3 totals 15 residues. V lost 4 bases to trimming and J lost 7 bases, with 19 bases between them. CDR3 in amino acids: CASSSLAAGNTGYTF. CDR3 DNA: TGTGCCAGCAGCTCGTTGGCCGCCGGGAATACTGGCTACACCTTC.

The chain combines TRBV3-1 with TRBJ1-6; 9 positions match TRBD1. There are 17 residues in the CDR3. The germline gives CDR1 LGHDT, CDR2 YNNKEL (reference sequence). V gave up 1 base and J gave up 9 bases; unmatched junction bases: 10. The DNA of the CDR3 is TGTGCCAGCAGCCAAGCCGGACAGGGGAGCTATGGTTCACCCCTCCACTTT. Its translation: CASSQAGQGSYGSPLHF.

This clonotype has a handful of counts. The rearrangement uses TRBV7-9 and TRBJ1-1; 8 bases are shared with TRBD1. With 2 bases clipped from V and 1 base from J, the junction kept 12 bases outside the gene matches. The length of the CDR3 is 18 residues. Germline V gene data show CDR1 as SEHNR and CDR2 as FQNEAQ (reference sequence). CDR3 DNA: TGTGCCAGCAGCTTATGGGGCAGGGGGCTACAGACGAACACTGAAGCTTTCTTT. Amino acids: CASSLWGRGLQTNTEAFF.

In its sample, this clonotype was seen many times. This may arise from a read error, as a much more abundant clone is one base away. The rearrangement links TRBV3-1 to TRBJ2-7; no clear D gene. Germline assignment: CDR1 LGHDT and CDR2 YNNKEL (reference sequence). This CDR3 spans 11 amino acids. V lost 2 bases and J 3 bases, leaving 2 bases between the germline ends. The CDR3 loop reads CASSQRYEQYF. CDR3 nucleotide sequence: TGTGCCAGCAGCCAACGCTACGAGCAGTACTTC.

The chain joins TRBV5-1 to TRBJ2-5; 8 bases agree with TRBD1. The CDR3 runs to 15 residues. Trimming cost V 4 bases and J 5 bases; bases outside gene matches: 10. Germline assignment: CDR1 SGHRS and CDR2 YFSETQ. In nucleotides, the CDR3 is TGCGCCAGCAGCGAGACAGGGGTAGATTTTGAGACCCAGTACTTC. Protein sequence: CASSETGVDFETQYF.

This clonotype was seen ten or more times. This chain links TRBV3-1 with TRBJ1-1; D is ambiguous. Germline CDR1 is LGHDT and CDR2 is YNNKEL (reference sequence). CDR3 length: 13 residues. The germline V and J ends were trimmed by 6 bases and 1 base, with 9 bases remaining between them. CDR3 in amino acids: CASRQAGNTEAFF. The CDR3 DNA sequence: TGTGCCAGCAGGCAGGCGGGGAACACTGAAGCTTTCTTT.

The gene calls are TRBV2 and TRBJ2-1, with 16 bases aligning to TRBD2. This CDR3 contains 16 residues. V shed 5 bases, J shed 5 bases, and the junction held 3 bases outside the gene matches. Germline CDR1 SNHLY, CDR2 FYNNEI. CDR3 bases: TGTGCCAGCAGTTTGGGACTAGCGGGGGGGAACAATGAGCAGTTCTTC. This gives the protein CASSLGLAGGNNEQFF. Drawing the rest from reference TRBV2 and TRBJ2-1, the complete variable domain is EPEVTQTPSHQVTQMGQEVILRCVPISNHLYFYWYRQILGQKVEFLVSFYNNEISEKSEIFDDQFSVERPDGSNFTLKIRSTKLEDSAMYFCASSLGLAGGNNEQFFGPGTRLTVL.

V and J are TRBV5-8 and TRBJ1-1; a possible D gene is TRBD1 (5 bases). Germline V lookup: CDR1 SGHTS, CDR2 YDEGEE. This CDR3 region has 17 residues. The ends were cut back, 0 bases at V and 1 base at J, with 16 bases in the middle. The CDR3 DNA sequence: TGTGCCAGCAGCTTGGTGGCCCTTACCGACAGGAACACTGAAGCTTTCTTT. Amino acids: CASSLVALTDRNTEAFF.

Only a few counts were recorded for this clonotype. The chain is built from TRBV12-3 or TRBV12-4 and TRBJ2-2; weak D call: TRBD1 (6 bases). V shed 8 bases and J shed 6 bases, with 19 bases lying between them. The CDR3 has 15 residues. CDR3 loop: CASGTNSGVAGELFF. The CDR3, as DNA: TGTGCCAGCGGAACGAACTCAGGGGTCGCCGGGGAGCTGTTTTTT.

The chain couples TRBV29-1 to TRBJ2-7; D is unresolved. V shed 7 bases and J shed 0 bases, with 7 bases lying between them. Germline values: CDR1 SQVTM, CDR2 ANQGSEA. CDR3 length: 11 amino acids. The CDR3 DNA reads TGCAGCGGTGCAGCCTCCTACGAGCAGTACTTC. It yields the protein CSGAASYEQYF.

This clonotype was found many times. The germline gene is not matched at one end of the junction; a read error may be the cause. The gene calls are TRBV6-1 and TRBJ2-3, with D maybe TRBD2 (7 bases). The germline V gene encodes CDR1 MNHNS and CDR2 SASEGT. The CDR3 is made up of 15 amino acids. CDR3 sequence reads: CASSQAGHSTDTQYF. DNA for the CDR3: TGTGCCAGCAGTCAAGCGGGACACAGCACAGATACGCAGTATTTT.

The V call is TRBV27, the J call TRBJ2-7; D ambiguous. Trimming left V 1 base short and J 6 bases short, with 13 bases between. This CDR3 is built from 14 residues. Germline values: CDR1 MNHEY, CDR2 SMNVEV (reference sequence). This chain's CDR3 is CASSLYAESSEQYF. CDR3 coding DNA: TGTGCCAGCAGTTTATATGCGGAATCCAGCGAGCAGTACTTC.